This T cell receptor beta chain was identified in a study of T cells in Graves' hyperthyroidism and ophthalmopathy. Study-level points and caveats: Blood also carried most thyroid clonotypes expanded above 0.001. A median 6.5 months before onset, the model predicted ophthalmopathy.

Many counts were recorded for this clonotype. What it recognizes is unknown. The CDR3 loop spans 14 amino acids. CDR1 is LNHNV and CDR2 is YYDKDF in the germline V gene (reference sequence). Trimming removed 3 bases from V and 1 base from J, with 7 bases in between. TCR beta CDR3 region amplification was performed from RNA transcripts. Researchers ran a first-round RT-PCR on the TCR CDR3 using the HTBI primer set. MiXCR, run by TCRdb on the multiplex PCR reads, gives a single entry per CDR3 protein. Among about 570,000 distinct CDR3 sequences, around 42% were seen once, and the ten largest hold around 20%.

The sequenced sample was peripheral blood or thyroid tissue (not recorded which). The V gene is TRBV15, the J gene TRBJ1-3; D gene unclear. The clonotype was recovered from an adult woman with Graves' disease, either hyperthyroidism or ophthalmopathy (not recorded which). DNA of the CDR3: TGTGCCACCAGCAGTATGGGGTCTGGAAACACCATATATTTT. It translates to CATSSMGSGNTIYF.